This T cell receptor beta chain is drawn from a study of blood T cell repertoires in COVID-19. Study-level information: Both acute and convalescent COVID-19 samples were obtained from the United States, Italy and Spain. T cells, B-cell-depleted T cells, or PBMCs supplied cDNA or gDNA.

Authors' methods: Amplifying reference gene primers gave estimates of nucleated cell counts. Sequencing used immunoSEQ multiplex PCR; TCRdb keeps in-frame clones, though not all of them. V and J calls and clone size are as listed in that table; D and trimming were resolved from the DNA. Among approximately 180,000 clones, nearly 90% were seen once, and the ten largest hold 20% to 25%. This clone came up a few times. The CDR3 is 14 residues long. This receptor was obtained from a man between 60 and 75 years old with active or convalescent COVID-19. The sample consisted of peripheral blood. The V and J genes are TRBV21-1 and TRBJ2-3; no DNA check was done on the table's D call, TRBD1. TRBV21-1 is a listed pseudogene. In DNA form, the CDR3 reads TGTGCCAGCCTGAGGGACAGTAGGACAGATACGCAGTATTTT. It specifies CASLRDSRTDTQYF.